What follows are 27 T cell receptor beta chains derived from one specimen sequenced in a study of T cells in localized non-small cell lung cancer. Measured with immunoSEQ multiplex PCR; TCRdb has only the in-frame clones, and not every one. The repertoire has some 6,200 clones, 20% to 25% of them found once; the top ten carry 7.5% to 10%. The sample in question was lung tumor tissue, obtained before any cancer treatment. The receptor source for this set is an older female donor with stage I lung adenocarcinoma.

Relative to its sample, this clone is large. V usage is TRBV4-1 and J usage is TRBJ2-2, with TRBD1 matching 9 bases. The CDR3 has 14 amino acids. CDR1 and CDR2 (germline): MGHRA, YSYEKL. Trimming took 4 bases from V and 7 from J; bases not matched to a gene: 4. This chain's CDR3 is CASSLQGANGELFF. CDR3 in DNA: TGCGCCAGCAGCCTACAGGGGGCGAACGGGGAGCTGTTTTTT.

The V call is TRBV6-8, the J call TRBJ1-2, with TRBD1 identical over 7 bases. This CDR3 is 12 amino acids long. Germline V gives CDR1 MNHGY, CDR2 SAAAGT. V was clipped by 5 bases and J by 8 bases; unmatched bases: 5. CDR3 residues: CASSKTGDGYTF. CDR3 DNA: TGTGCCAGCAGTAAAACAGGGGACGGCTACACCTTC.

In its sample, this clone was seen a few times. V and J are TRBV9 and TRBJ2-3; D gene ambiguous. V was trimmed by 4 bases and J by 4 bases, leaving 13 bases between them. The CDR3 runs to 14 residues. Germline CDR1 is SGDLS and CDR2 is YYNGEE. CDR3 loop: CASSIFPLSDTQYF. As DNA, the CDR3 is TGTGCCAGCAGCATATTCCCGCTCTCAGATACGCAGTATTTT.

The chain carries TRBV28 and TRBJ2-1, with 7 nucleotides matching TRBD1. Germline values: CDR1 MDHEN, CDR2 SYDVKM. V dropped 5 bases and J dropped 8; count of bases not matched to a gene: 15. This CDR3 is 16 amino acids long. CDR3 in DNA: TGTGCCAGCAGTCGAAAAAGGACAGGATTCATCGATGAGCAGTTCTTC. It is translated as CASSRKRTGFIDEQFF.

This clone appeared a few times. The V and J genes are TRBV11-3 and TRBJ2-2, with D possibly called TRBD1 or TRBD2 (5 bases each). CDR1 is SGHNT, CDR2 YENEEA, per germline. The CDR3 is made up of 16 amino acids. Trimming stripped 2 bases from V and 1 base from J, with 11 bases between. CDR3 in amino acids: CASSLTGAVNTGELFF. The DNA for the CDR3 is TGTGCCAGCAGCTTAACAGGAGCGGTGAACACCGGGGAGCTGTTTTTT.

The V call is TRBV6-8, the J call TRBJ1-2; D perhaps matches TRBD1 (5 bases). The ends were cut back, 6 bases at V and 5 bases at J, with 19 bases in the middle. CDR1 MNHGY and CDR2 SAAAGT come from the germline V gene. This CDR3 is 15 amino acids long. Written as DNA, the CDR3 is TGTGCCAGCAGCCAGAGCCAGGGCGGGGGATATGGCTACACCTTC. Amino acids: CASSQSQGGGYGYTF.

By sample share, this clone is medium-sized (0.01 to 0.1%). This chain links TRBV6-8 with TRBJ1-2; TRBD1 is a possible D gene (5 bases). The V end was cut by 0 bases, the J end by 1 base, with 12 bases between. Germline values: CDR1 MNHGY, CDR2 SAAAGT. This CDR3 region has 16 residues. The CDR3 sequence: CASSYSPGFINYGYTF. The CDR3 DNA reads TGTGCCAGCAGTTACTCCCCAGGGTTCATTAACTATGGCTACACCTTC.

V and J are TRBV18 and TRBJ2-3, with D perhaps TRBD1 (6 bases). The CDR3 runs 14 residues. The germline CDR1 and CDR2 sequences are KGHSH and LQKENI. V was cut by 8 bases and J by 14 bases, with 26 bases left in between. The CDR3 bases are TGTGCCAGCACTCACGTAAATCAGGGGCCGGCGCCGTATTTT. As protein: CASTHVNQGPAPYF.

The rearrangement joins TRBV11-3 to TRBJ2-3; 10 nucleotides match TRBD2. After removal of 5 bases from V and 4 bases from J, the junction contained 9 bases not matched to a gene. Germline CDR1 reads SGHNT; CDR2 reads YENEEA. The CDR3 loop spans 16 amino acids. The CDR3 sequence is CASSRLTSGKADTQYF. The CDR3 DNA follows: TGTGCCAGCAGCCGACTTACTAGCGGGAAGGCAGATACGCAGTATTTT. Complete variable domain (other parts from reference TRBV11-3 and TRBJ2-3): EAGVVQSPRYKIIEKKQPVAFWCNPISGHNTLYWYLQNLGQGPELLIRYENEEAVDDSQLPKDRFSAERLKGVDSTLKIQPAELGDSAVYLCASSRLTSGKADTQYFGPGTRLTVL.

The chain employs TRBV5-1 and TRBJ2-5, with D perhaps TRBD1 or TRBD2 (6 bases each). Deletions cut 4 bases from V and 5 bases from J, with 18 bases between. The CDR3 is 15 residues long. The germline V gene encodes CDR1 SGHRS and CDR2 YFSETQ. CDR3 sequence: CASSPSDGGRETQYF. Written as DNA, the CDR3 is TGCGCCAGCAGCCCGTCAGATGGGGGGCGGGAGACCCAGTACTTC.

The rearrangement uses TRBV28 and TRBJ2-7, with TRBD2 identical over 16 bases. CDR1 is MDHEN and CDR2 is SYDVKM in the germline V gene. V lost 0 bases, J lost 7 bases, and 6 bases stayed unmatched. The CDR3 is 17 residues long. The CDR3 DNA sequence: TGTGCCAGCAGTTTATGGGGACTAGCGGGAGGGCCGGGGGAGCAGTACTTC. As protein: CASSLWGLAGGPGEQYF.

In its sample, this clone ranks as large (0.1 to 1%). CDR3: CASRGQGFNQPQHF. The CDR3 DNA follows: TGTGCCAGTAGAGGACAGGGTTTCAATCAGCCCCAGCATTTT. This chain uses TRBV19 with TRBJ1-5; 8 nucleotides line up with TRBD1. The CDR3 sequence is 14 residues long. From germline, CDR1 is LNHDA and CDR2 SQIVND (reference sequence). V gave up 6 bases and J gave up 3 bases; unmatched junction bases: 4.

The chain employs TRBV11-3 and TRBJ2-2; no definite D call. This CDR3 contains 15 residues. The germline CDR1 and CDR2 sequences are SGHNT and YENEEA. V lost 3 bases and J 0 bases, leaving 8 bases between the germline ends. Here the CDR3 reads CASSLGGPNTGELFF. The CDR3 nucleotides read TGTGCCAGCAGCTTGGGCGGACCGAACACCGGGGAGCTGTTTTTT.

V and J are TRBV12-5 and TRBJ1-3; D possibly corresponds to TRBD1 (5 bases). V was pared by 7 bases and J by 0 bases, with 10 bases between. The CDR3 runs to 14 residues. Germline CDR1 and CDR2: LGHNT and FRNRAP. CDR3 in amino acids: CASEDRRSGNTIYF. The CDR3 DNA is TGTGCTAGTGAAGACAGACGCTCTGGAAACACCATATATTTT.

The chain couples TRBV6-8 to TRBJ2-5; 8 nucleotides line up with TRBD2. Germline loops: CDR1 MNHGY, CDR2 SAAAGT. The CDR3 has 15 amino acids. The J segment lost 6 bases and the V segment lost 6 bases, leaving 12 bases of the junction unmatched. The CDR3 reads CASSWGSGSVKTQYF. DNA of the CDR3: TGTGCCAGCAGCTGGGGAAGCGGGAGTGTTAAGACCCAGTACTTC.

This sequence joins TRBV9 and TRBJ2-7; D uncertain. The CDR3 contains 12 residues. Trimming took off 4 bases at V and 3 bases at J, with 8 bases between the two ends. CDR1 is SGDLS, CDR2 YYNGEE, per germline. Here the CDR3 DNA reads TGTGCCAGCAGCCTAGACAACTACGAGCAGTACTTC. As protein: CASSLDNYEQYF.

This clone is judged medium-sized. The chain joins TRBV9 to TRBJ2-1; 12 bases are a match to TRBD2. This CDR3 comprises 16 residues. The germline CDR1 and CDR2 sequences are SGDLS and YYNGEE. The V segment lost 4 bases and the J segment 10 bases; nucleotides outside the gene matches: 12. The CDR3 spells CASSSSAGLAGDEQFF. CDR3 sequence (DNA): TGTGCCAGCAGCAGCAGCGCGGGACTAGCGGGCGACGAGCAGTTCTTC.

This clone showed up just a few times. The genes are TRBV6-8 and TRBJ1-2; no reliable D call. This CDR3 has 14 amino acids. Germline CDR1 is MNHGY and CDR2 is SAAAGT. The V gene lost 0 bases and the J gene lost 3 bases, with 8 bases spanning the gap. The CDR3 protein is CASSYSGNYYGYTF. The CDR3, as DNA: TGTGCCAGCAGTTACTCTGGGAATTACTATGGCTACACCTTC.

The chain links TRBV6-8 to TRBJ2-1, with D possibly being TRBD2 (7 bases). This CDR3 has 14 amino acids. CDR1 and CDR2 from the germline V gene are MNHGY and SAAAGT. V was pared by 5 bases and J by 8 bases, with 16 bases between. CDR3 loop: CASSDQGGGDEQFF. In nucleotides, the CDR3 is TGTGCCAGCAGTGACCAGGGAGGGGGGGATGAGCAGTTCTTC.

The V call is TRBV10-2, the J call TRBJ2-5; 8 bases map to TRBD2. Germline CDR1 and CDR2: WSHSY and SAAADI. V dropped 4 bases and J dropped 2; count of bases not matched to a gene: 3. The CDR3 length is 14 residues. The CDR3 nucleotides are TGCGCCAGCAGTGGCGGGACTAGACAAGAGACCCAGTACTTC. Its protein is CASSGGTRQETQYF.

The V gene is TRBV11-3, the J gene TRBJ2-7, with 9 positions matching TRBD1. The J segment lost 5 bases and the V segment lost 3 bases, leaving 5 bases of the junction unmatched. The CDR3 consists of 14 residues. From germline, CDR1 is SGHNT and CDR2 YENEEA. This CDR3 reads CASSLGQGLHEQYF. The CDR3 DNA reads TGTGCCAGCAGCTTGGGACAGGGTCTCCACGAGCAGTACTTC.

This clone was observed a handful of times. The rearrangement uses TRBV15 and TRBJ2-6; a possible D gene is TRBD1 (5 bases). The CDR3 length is 16 residues. From germline, CDR1 is LNHNV and CDR2 YYDKDF (reference sequence). Between the trimmed V and J ends, which lost 4 bases and 0 bases, there was a span of 10 bases. The CDR3 region is CATSISQGSGANVLTF. The CDR3 DNA reads TGTGCCACCAGCATATCTCAGGGCTCTGGGGCCAACGTCCTGACTTTC.

This chain connects TRBV30 to TRBJ2-3; D is undetermined. This CDR3 spans 11 amino acids. Trimming shortened V by 4 bases and J by 4 bases, and 6 bases separated the two germline ends. Germline V gives CDR1 GTSNPN, CDR2 SVGIG (reference sequence). The CDR3, as DNA: TGTGCCTGGATGTTATCAGATACGCAGTATTTT. Translated, it gives CAWMLSDTQYF.

This chain joins TRBV11-3 and TRBJ2-1; 7 bases match TRBD2. This CDR3 contains 15 residues. Trimming cost V 1 base and J 12 bases; bases outside gene matches: 12. Germline V lookup: CDR1 SGHNT, CDR2 YENEEA. The CDR3 sequence is CASSLGLGGGPAQFF. The CDR3 DNA sequence: TGTGCCAGCAGCTTAGGTCTCGGGGGAGGGCCGGCGCAGTTCTTC.

A few counts support this clone. The chain employs TRBV15 and TRBJ2-1, with 9 bases matching TRBD2. Germline V CDR1 and CDR2: LNHNV, YYDKDF (reference sequence). The CDR3 length is 15 residues. Unmatched junction bases numbered 7, after V lost 3 bases and J lost 7 bases. This chain's CDR3 is CATSRGTSPENEQFF. The CDR3 coding sequence is TGTGCCACCAGCAGGGGGACTAGCCCAGAGAATGAGCAGTTCTTC.

CDR3 nucleotides: TGTGCCAGCAGTGGGCAGGACGTGGCGGGAAACACCATATATTTT. Translated: CASSGQDVAGNTIYF. The chain recombines TRBV28 with TRBJ1-3; D call uncertain. V lost 5 bases, J lost 4 bases, and 15 bases lay in between. In germline, CDR1 is MDHEN, CDR2 SYDVKM. The CDR3 runs to 15 residues.

This clone has only a few counts. The chain uses TRBV30 and TRBJ2-7; TRBD2 agrees at 10 bases. Trimming took 3 bases from V and 0 from J; bases not matched to a gene: 5. The germline gives CDR1 GTSNPN, CDR2 SVGIG (reference sequence). The CDR3 runs to 15 residues. The CDR3 DNA is TGTGCCTGGAGCCCGCTAGCGGGAGTCTCCTACGAGCAGTACTTC. Translating it yields CAWSPLAGVSYEQYF.